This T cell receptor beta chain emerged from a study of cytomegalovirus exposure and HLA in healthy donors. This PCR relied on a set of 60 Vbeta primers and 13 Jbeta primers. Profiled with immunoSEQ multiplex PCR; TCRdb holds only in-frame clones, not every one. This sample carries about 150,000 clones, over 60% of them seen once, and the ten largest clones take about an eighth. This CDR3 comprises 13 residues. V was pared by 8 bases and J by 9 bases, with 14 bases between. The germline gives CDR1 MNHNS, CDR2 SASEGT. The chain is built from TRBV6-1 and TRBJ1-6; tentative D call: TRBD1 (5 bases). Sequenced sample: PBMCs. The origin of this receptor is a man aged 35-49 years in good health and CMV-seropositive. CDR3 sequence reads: CASGGKVTSPLHF. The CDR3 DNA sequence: TGTGCCAGCGGGGGGAAAGTAACTTCACCCCTCCACTTT.